These 23 T cell receptor beta chains came from one sample sequenced in a study of cytomegalovirus exposure and HLA in healthy donors. The PCR contained 60 Vbeta and 13 Jbeta primers. Sequencing was performed with immunoSEQ multiplex PCR; in TCRdb, only in-frame clones are kept and a portion is missing. There are 150,000 to 200,000 clones in the sample; 65% to 85% occur only once, and about 6% lies in the top ten. The material sequenced was PBMCs. The receptor set was obtained from a woman aged 25 to 39 in good health and CMV-seropositive.

This clone was observed a single time. At one end the junction does not follow the germline gene, possibly because of a read error. The rearrangement uses TRBV29-1 and TRBJ2-7; TRBD1 agrees at 9 bases. From germline, CDR1 is SQVTM and CDR2 ANQGSEA. The CDR3 length is 14 residues. The CDR3 loop reads CSVEGGQGLYEQYF. The DNA for the CDR3 is TGCAGCGTGGAAGGGGGACAGGGCCTCTACGAGCAGTACTTC.

The rearrangement joins TRBV6-5 to TRBJ1-2; D gene unclear. Between the trimmed V and J ends, which lost 0 bases and 4 bases, there was a span of 6 bases. Germline values: CDR1 MNHEY, CDR2 SVGAGI. CDR3 length: 13 residues. In DNA, the CDR3 is TGTGCCAGCAGTTACTCGGCTTTCTATGGCTACACCTTC. This translates into CASSYSAFYGYTF.

V is TRBV6-1 and J is TRBJ2-5; a weak D match, TRBD2 (5 bases). CDR3 length: 12 residues. Germline assignment: CDR1 MNHNS and CDR2 SASEGT. V shed 3 bases and J shed 11 bases, with 13 bases lying between them. The CDR3 DNA reads as TGTGCCAGCAGTGAGAGGAATTGGGAGCAGTACTTC. Translation gives CASSERNWEQYF.

V is TRBV9 and J is TRBJ2-5; 16 bases align to TRBD2. This CDR3 is 17 amino acids long. V was pared by 3 bases and J by 5 bases, with 7 bases of the junction left unmatched. Per the germline V gene, CDR1 is SGDLS and CDR2 is YYNGEE. The CDR3 nucleotides read TGTGCCAGCAGCGAGGGACTAGCGGGGGGGCTGGGGGAGACCCAGTACTTC. Amino acids: CASSEGLAGGLGETQYF.

V and J are TRBV19 and TRBJ1-1; D uncertain. Germline CDR1 is LNHDA and CDR2 is SQIVND (reference sequence). V lost 3 bases and J lost 11, with 10 bases in between. This CDR3 has 11 amino acids. In DNA form, the CDR3 reads TGTGCCAGTAGTATTATCGACTTGGCTTTCTTT. Translation: CASSIIDLAFF.

This rearrangement joins TRBV5-4 to TRBJ2-5; a possible D gene is TRBD2 (5 bases). CDR1 SGHNT and CDR2 YYREEE come from the germline V gene (reference sequence). There are 13 residues in the CDR3. V was trimmed by 2 bases and J by 5 bases, leaving 10 bases between them. For the CDR3, the DNA is TGTGCCAGCAGCTTCGGGCAGCGGGAGACCCAGTACTTC. The encoded protein is CASSFGQRETQYF.

The rearrangement uses TRBV6-5 and TRBJ2-7, with a possible D match to TRBD2 (5 bases). The V and J ends lost 8 bases and 3 bases respectively, with 8 bases between them. Germline V gene lookup returns CDR1 MNHEY and CDR2 SVGAGI. CDR3 length equals 11 residues. Here the CDR3 DNA reads TGTGCCAGCTGGGAGAACTACGAGCAGTACTTC. This sequence encodes CASWENYEQYF.

The chain couples TRBV10-3 to TRBJ2-1, with a weak D call TRBD2 (6 bases). Germline V CDR1 and CDR2: ENHRY, SYGVKD. The CDR3 totals 17 residues. V gave up 6 bases and J gave up 8 bases, with 26 bases separating them. The CDR3 loop reads CAIRPGGDPAGAYEQFF. For the CDR3, the DNA is TGTGCCATCAGGCCGGGCGGGGACCCGGCGGGCGCGTATGAGCAGTTCTTC.

The gene calls are TRBV27 and TRBJ2-1; 8 bases agree with TRBD2. CDR1 is MNHEY and CDR2 is SMNVEV in the germline V gene (reference sequence). Trimming took 5 bases from V and 4 from J; bases not matched to a gene: 7. This CDR3 region has 15 residues. The CDR3 coding sequence is TGTGCCAGCAGTGAGATAGCGGGGATATACAATGAGCAGTTCTTC. Translation: CASSEIAGIYNEQFF.

The genes are TRBV11-2 and TRBJ2-7; TRBD1 is a possible D gene (6 bases). Germline V gene lookup returns CDR1 SGHAT and CDR2 FQNNGV. This CDR3 has 12 residues. Trimming stripped 3 bases from V and 6 bases from J, with 9 bases between. In nucleotides, the CDR3 is TGTGCCAGCAGCTTCACAGGGTTCGAGCAGTACTTC. Translation: CASSFTGFEQYF.

The rearrangement uses TRBV23-1 and TRBJ1-2; 9 bases line up with TRBD1. TRBV23-1 is an ORF, with its function uncertain. J gave up 5 bases and V 0 bases, and 10 bases lay outside the gene matches. The CDR3 is made up of 17 amino acids. CDR3 residues: CASSQSRGTGLRYGYTF. The CDR3 nucleotides are TGCGCCAGCAGTCAATCGAGGGGGACAGGGCTTAGATATGGCTACACCTTC.

The chain carries TRBV2 and TRBJ1-4; D is unclear. V lost 4 bases to trimming and J lost 5 bases, with 14 bases between them. Per germline, CDR1 SNHLY and CDR2 FYNNEI. The CDR3 totals 15 residues. Written as DNA, the CDR3 is TGTGCCAGCAGTGGAGTATATAGGGAGAATGAAAAACTGTTTTTT. It specifies CASSGVYRENEKLFF. The entire variable domain, with the rest obtained from reference TRBV2 and TRBJ1-4, is as follows: EPEVTQTPSHQVTQMGQEVILRCVPISNHLYFYWYRQILGQKVEFLVSFYNNEISEKSEIFDDQFSVERPDGSNFTLKIRSTKLEDSAMYFCASSGVYRENEKLFFGSGTQLSVL.

About this clone: Its ends do not fully match the called genes, so a read error is possible. The J gene is TRBJ2-5, the V gene TRBV7-7; 9 bases are a match to TRBD2. The end of the DNA is better explained by TRBJ2-7, so the J call may be wrong. The CDR3 is made up of 19 amino acids. Per the germline V gene, CDR1 is SSHAT and CDR2 is FNYEAQ (reference sequence). The CDR3, as DNA: TGTGCTAGCAGCTTAGAGTCAGTGGCTAGCGGGATGGGGCCCTACGAGCAGTACTTC. Protein: CASSLESVASGMGPYEQYF.

The chain has TRBV4-1 and TRBJ1-1; D is unresolved. The V gene's germline CDR1 is MGHRA and CDR2 YSYEKL. CDR3 length: 15 amino acids. Trimming pared 0 bases from V and 2 bases from J, leaving 10 bases between. The CDR3 DNA is TGCGCCAGCAGCCAAGAATGGGAGGGAAACACTGAAGCTTTCTTT. Its translation is CASSQEWEGNTEAFF.

V usage is TRBV21-1 and J usage is TRBJ2-2; TRBD2 reflects the table's D call only, with no check against the DNA. TRBV21-1 is classified as a pseudogene. The CDR3 covers 15 residues. CDR3 DNA: TGTGCCAGCAAGAGGGGACTAGTCGGCACCGGGGAGCTGTTTTTT. Residues: CASKRGLVGTGELFF.

This clone was picked up a small number of times. The chain uses TRBV19 and TRBJ2-3, with 13 bases lining up with TRBD2. The V segment lost 8 bases and the J segment 2 bases; nucleotides outside the gene matches: 4. CDR1 and CDR2 from the germline V gene are LNHDA and SQIVND (reference sequence). This CDR3 has 15 residues. The CDR3 sequence is CASGTSGALTDTQYF. The CDR3 DNA reads as TGTGCCAGTGGGACTAGCGGGGCCCTCACAGATACGCAGTATTTT.

This chain joins TRBV11-3 and TRBJ2-2, with D possibly being TRBD2 (6 bases). Trimming took off 0 bases at V and 13 bases at J, with 9 bases between the two ends. The length of the CDR3 is 12 residues. Per the germline V gene, CDR1 is SGHNT and CDR2 is YENEEA. The DNA for the CDR3 is TGTGCCAGCAGCTTAGAAGCGGGCTGGCTGTTTTTT. This sequence encodes CASSLEAGWLFF.

This clone has just one count. The genes are TRBV19 and TRBJ1-1; perhaps TRBD1 as D (5 bases). The V gene lost 3 bases and the J gene lost 0 bases, with 11 bases spanning the gap. The CDR3 is made up of 15 amino acids. Germline V lookup: CDR1 LNHDA, CDR2 SQIVND (reference sequence). Written as DNA, the CDR3 is TGTGCCAGTAGTATTTTTCAGGGTCTGAACACTGAAGCTTTCTTT. Its protein product is CASSIFQGLNTEAFF. Drawing the rest from reference TRBV19 and TRBJ1-1, the complete variable domain is DGGITQSPKYLFRKEGQNVTLSCEQNLNHDAMYWYRQDPGQGLRLIYYSQIVNDFQKGDIAEGYSVSREKKESFPLTVTSAQKNPTAFYLCASSIFQGLNTEAFFGQGTRLTVV.

This rearrangement joins TRBV6-4 to TRBJ2-5; D is perhaps TRBD2 (6 bases). The V and J ends lost 7 bases and 5 bases respectively, with 20 bases between them. This CDR3 is 15 amino acids long. CDR1 is MRHNA and CDR2 is SNTAGT in the germline V gene. Here the CDR3 reads CASKHRRRDGETQYF. The CDR3 coding sequence is TGTGCCAGCAAACACCGCCGGCGGGACGGGGAGACCCAGTACTTC.

The chain employs TRBV19 and TRBJ2-3; the match to TRBD1 covers 7 bases. This CDR3 has 13 amino acids. V was pared by 6 bases and J by 5 bases, with 5 bases of the junction left unmatched. Per germline, CDR1 LNHDA and CDR2 SQIVND (reference sequence). The chain's CDR3 is CASSLTGRDTQYF. In DNA, the CDR3 is TGTGCCAGTAGCCTGACAGGGCGAGATACGCAGTATTTT.

CDR3 DNA: TGTGCCTTCCTCTGGGGCCACGAGCAGTACTTC. Its protein is CAFLWGHEQYF. The chain combines TRBV7-9 with TRBJ2-7; perhaps TRBD1 as D (5 bases). The germline V gene has CDR1 SEHNR and CDR2 FQNEAQ (reference sequence). The germline V and J ends were trimmed by 11 bases and 5 bases, with 13 bases remaining between them. The CDR3 length is 11 residues.

The chain employs TRBV28 and TRBJ2-1; the match to TRBD2 covers 8 bases. The CDR3 sequence is 16 residues long. Losses at the gene ends were 5 bases for V and 8 bases for J; bases not matched to a gene: 14. CDR1 is MDHEN, CDR2 SYDVKM, per germline. CDR3 residues: CASSGISGNDFHEQFF. The CDR3 region has the DNA TGTGCCAGCAGTGGTATTAGCGGGAACGACTTCCATGAGCAGTTCTTC.

The chain is built from TRBV6-5 and TRBJ1-2; TRBD1 aligns across 7 bases. This CDR3 region has 13 residues. Germline CDR1 is MNHEY and CDR2 is SVGAGI. The V gene end was trimmed by 5 bases and the J gene end by 3 bases; junction bases not matched to a gene: 3. CDR3: CASSPTGDYGYTF. The CDR3 DNA follows: TGTGCCAGCAGTCCCACAGGGGACTATGGCTACACCTTC.